Below, one T cell receptor (beta chain) is given with its context. Its cognate antigen has yet to be identified. There are no base qualities to consult, and no much larger clone falls within one base. This sample was taken from a study of T cells after yellow fever vaccination (dated by TCRdb to the late 2010s). Turning to the overall study: The SMART-Seq v4 Ultra Low Input RNA kit was used to prepare libraries from fractions with low cell numbers. Two healthy male donors made up the cohort, one aged 18 to 29 years and the other aged 30 to 40 years. To track T-cell clones before and after primary and booster YFV17D yellow fever vaccination, bulk TCR alpha and beta repertoires were sequenced longitudinally. Blood was drawn at multiple timepoints before and after primary and secondary immunization, with bulk PBMC replicates and cell subsets isolated. Summary of the overall study and its limitations: Compared with the primary T-cell response, the secondary T-cell response was weaker but faster, peaking on day 5 rather than day 15. Only a couple of donors were included in the study, so the extent to which the findings can be generalized is limited. A small fraction of clonotypes appeared in both the CD4 and CD8 compartments, likely as a result of convergent recombination. Because abundant contaminating clonotypes from the bulk population could be contained in FACS-sorted repertoires, computational filtering was required. After the booster, most clones that had expanded after primary vaccination were detected again (approximately 96% of CD4 and roughly nine tenths of CD8), suggesting broad maintenance of memory.

The sequencer listed for this sample is Illumina NovaSeq 6000. TCR cDNA was made using 5'RACE template switching, a step that added a universal primer site and unique molecular identifiers. Priming of cDNA synthesis was performed from both the TCR alpha and TCR beta constant segments. Library amplification involved two PCR steps, and the second step added sample barcodes and sequencing adapters. Sequencing of the libraries was done on either Illumina HiSeq 2500 (2x100 bp) or NovaSeq (2x150 bp). Under the source paper's analysis protocol: MIGEC was used to demultiplex reads and collapse the reads into UMI consensus sequences, and MiXCR was used for V(D)J alignment. Vaccine-responding clonotypes were identified with edgeR using replicate PBMC samples, with FDR below 0.01 and a log2 fold change above 5 up to day 15 being required. CD4 or CD8 identity was assigned to each bulk clonotype according to whether the clonotype was present at higher abundance in the sequenced CD4 repertoire or the sequenced CD8 repertoire. The raw public data were reprocessed by TCRdb itself: fastp quality trimming at Q25, MiXCR clonotype calling, in-frame beta chains only. Rows with one shared CDR3 protein collapse into an entry with the most common genes and DNA. TCRdb, not the authors, supplied the V and J calls. In this sample the table shows some 340,000 distinct CDR3 sequences, roughly 10% of which occur a single time. The leading ten clones occupy roughly 3% of the sample.

There are 16 amino acids in the CDR3, from cysteine to phenylalanine inclusive. Only CDR3 DNA remains: 48 bases, in frame from the first base. According to the germline V gene (reference sequence), CDR1 reads LGHDT and CDR2 reads YNNKEL. V drops 4 bases and J drops 8 bases, leaving 21 bases in between. The treatment or condition label on this specimen signifies: live attenuated yellow fever vaccine strain. PBMCs were isolated from peripheral blood using a standard Ficoll-Paque protocol. CD4 and CD8 T-cell fractions were isolated with Dynabeads CD4 and CD8 positive selection kits. TriZol was used to extract RNA from bulk PBMCs, from CD4 and CD8 fractions, and from dextramer-positive and dextramer-negative fractions.

The source is a man between 18 and 35 years old who received the YFV17D yellow fever vaccine. The input for sequencing was CD4+ T cells sorted from PBMCs, taken 45 days after the yellow fever booster vaccination. The V and J segments used are TRBV3-1 and TRBJ2-1, with TRBD1 as a weak D call on 5 bases. The nucleotide sequence is given as TGTGCCAGCAGCCCCGATCGACAGTCGCCATCTCATGAGCAGTTCTTC. The encoded protein is CASSPDRQSPSHEQFF.